One sample yielded the 10 T cell receptor beta chains listed below, sequenced in a study of T cell responses to AZD1222 COVID-19 vaccine. Profiling relied on immunoSEQ multiplex PCR, and the TCRdb table lists in-frame clones only, not all of them. The sample records 90,000 to 130,000 clones, about 94% being singletons. Sequencing used peripheral blood, obtained 28 days after the second AZD1222 dose. Source of these receptors: an adult who received the AZD1222 COVID-19 vaccine.

The chain employs TRBV6-5 and TRBJ1-5; 10 nucleotides align to TRBD1. CDR1 and CDR2 (germline): MNHEY, SVGAGI. The length of the CDR3 is 15 residues. The junction had 4 bases not matched to a gene; V was cut back by 6 bases and J by 2 bases. Here the CDR3 DNA reads TGTGCCAGCAGGACAGGGGGCAGGGGCAATCAGCCCCAGCATTTT. Amino acids: CASRTGGRGNQPQHF.

The chain is built from TRBV28 and TRBJ2-7; no definite D call. In germline, CDR1 is MDHEN, CDR2 SYDVKM. The V and J ends lost 5 bases and 3 bases respectively, with 17 bases between them. This CDR3 has 15 residues. CDR3 protein: CASSRLDYIGYEQYF. In DNA, the CDR3 is TGTGCCAGCAGTCGGCTAGATTACATTGGCTACGAGCAGTACTTC. Based on the CDR3 plus reference TRBV28 and TRBJ2-7, the full variable domain is DVKVTQSSRYLVKRTGEKVFLECVQDMDHENMFWYRQDPGLGLRLIYFSYDVKMKEKGDIPEGYSVSREKKERFSLILESASTNQTSMYLCASSRLDYIGYEQYFGPGTRLTVT.

The chain has TRBV4-1 and TRBJ1-5; D not certain. The CDR3 is made up of 14 amino acids. Between the trimmed V and J ends, which lost 2 bases and 3 bases, there was a span of 8 bases. Germline V lookup: CDR1 MGHRA, CDR2 YSYEKL. This CDR3 reads CASSQTVINQPQHF. In DNA, the CDR3 is TGCGCCAGCAGCCAAACGGTGATCAATCAGCCCCAGCATTTT.

This clone was observed a few times. The chain joins TRBV6-4 to TRBJ1-6; 10 nucleotides match TRBD1. Germline-derived CDR1 and CDR2 are MRHNA and SNTAGT. The length of the CDR3 is 15 residues. V dropped 3 bases and J dropped 9; count of bases not matched to a gene: 5. DNA of the CDR3: TGTGCCAGCAGTGAAGAGACAGGGGGCACTTCACCCCTCCACTTT. Its protein is CASSEETGGTSPLHF.

The V gene is TRBV6-5, the J gene TRBJ1-5; D perhaps matches TRBD1 (5 bases). The V gene's germline CDR1 is MNHEY and CDR2 SVGAGI. The V and J ends lost 6 bases and 0 bases respectively, with 12 bases between them. This CDR3 comprises 15 residues. In nucleotides, the CDR3 is TGTGCCAGCAGGCAGGGAACTTATAGCAATCAGCCCCAGCATTTT. Residues: CASRQGTYSNQPQHF.

This clone was recorded once. The V call is TRBV4-1, the J call TRBJ1-1; weak D call: TRBD1 (6 bases). The CDR3 is 13 residues long. V gave up 2 bases and J gave up 4 bases, with 8 bases separating them. Germline values: CDR1 MGHRA, CDR2 YSYEKL. The CDR3 here is CASSQQGSTEAFF. Here the CDR3 DNA reads TGCGCCAGCAGCCAACAGGGGAGCACTGAAGCTTTCTTT.

The chain has TRBV6-1 and TRBJ1-1, with no clear D. Trimming removed 1 base from V and 4 bases from J, with 10 bases in between. CDR1 is MNHNS and CDR2 is SASEGT in the germline V gene. This CDR3 is built from 14 residues. In DNA, the CDR3 is TGTGCCAGCAGTGAAGGCTGGCAGAGCACTGAAGCTTTCTTT. This encodes CASSEGWQSTEAFF.

The genes are TRBV27 and TRBJ2-3; 10 nucleotides line up with TRBD1. The CDR3 has 18 amino acids. Germline assignment: CDR1 MNHEY and CDR2 SMNVEV (reference sequence). Germline trimming cut 1 base from V and 0 bases from J; bases unmatched to any gene: 7. CDR3 sequence: CASSLYGTGAFSTDTQYF. In DNA, the CDR3 is TGTGCCAGCAGTTTATACGGGACAGGGGCTTTTAGCACAGATACGCAGTATTTT.

The rearrangement joins TRBV7-8 to TRBJ1-4, with 8 bases that match TRBD1. Germline trimming cut 2 bases from V and 4 bases from J; bases unmatched to any gene: 12. Germline V lookup: CDR1 SGHVS, CDR2 FQNEAQ. The CDR3 spans 18 residues. CDR3 loop: CASSLKTDRVRLNEKLFF. Written as DNA, the CDR3 is TGTGCCAGCAGCTTAAAGACGGACAGGGTCCGCCTTAATGAAAAACTGTTTTTT. Full variable domain (remainder filled in from reference TRBV7-8 and TRBJ1-4): GAGVSQSPRYKVAKRGQDVALRCDPISGHVSLFWYQQALGQGPEFLTYFQNEAQLDKSGLPSDRFFAERPEGSVSTLKIQRTQQEDSAVYLCASSLKTDRVRLNEKLFFGSGTQLSVL.

This chain uses TRBV3-1 (or the pseudogene TRBV3-2) with TRBJ2-1; D not certain. Germline V lookup: CDR1 LGHDT, CDR2 YNNKEL (reference sequence). The CDR3 is 14 amino acids. Trimming stripped 3 bases from V and 0 bases from J, with 6 bases between. CDR3 sequence: CASSQGSSYNEQFF. The CDR3, as DNA: TGTGCCAGCAGCCAGGGAAGCTCCTACAATGAGCAGTTCTTC.